The TCR beta chain described here comes from a study of cytomegalovirus exposure and HLA in healthy donors. Study-wide results and caveats: Segments of the TCR beta V type were, in most cases, productive about 90% or about 30% of the time in an earlier analysis. The authors later linked a missense DCLRE1C variant to TCR beta V- and J-gene trimming.

60 Vbeta and 13 Jbeta primers were used in PCR. Original processing methods: An analysis that came later counted some 85 million unique TCR beta chains, 10 million to 11 million shared. The assay was immunoSEQ multiplex PCR, and TCRdb's table has in-frame clones only and misses some. D and trimming were read from the DNA, whereas the V and J calls and clone size are those reported in that table. The sample lists under 200,000 clones, 77% occurring once. The germline V gene encodes CDR1 SGHTA and CDR2 FQGNSA. V trimming: 5 bases; J trimming: 5 bases; junction bases outside the gene matches: 10. The CDR3 sequence is 15 residues long. The sample holds a few counts of this clone. Its cognate antigen is unknown.

The sequencing sample was made of PBMCs. The V gene is TRBV7-2, the J gene TRBJ2-7; 9 bases align to TRBD1. This receptor was identified in a woman between 40 and 50 years old in good health and CMV-seropositive. CDR3 nucleotides: TGTGCCAGCAGCAAAGCCGGGACAGGGCCCCACGAGCAGTACTTC. It is translated as CASSKAGTGPHEQYF. Together with reference TRBV7-2 and TRBJ2-7, the CDR3 gives the full variable domain: GAGVSQSPSNKVTEKGKDVELRCDPISGHTALYWYRQSLGQGLEFLIYFQGNSAPDKSGLPSDRFSAERTGGSVSTLTIQRTQQEDSAVYLCASSKAGTGPHEQYFGPGTRLTVT.